The clone carrying this T cell receptor (beta chain) has at least ten counts. Its antigen is not known. Each diagnosis was grounded in clinical symptoms, serum thyroxine and TRAb, thyroid ultrasound, and orbital computed tomography. This entry is derived from a study of T cells in Graves' hyperthyroidism and ophthalmopathy. The investigators amplified TCR beta CDR3 regions from RNA transcripts. The primer set for the first-round RT-PCR of the TCR CDR3 was HTBI. Each CDR3 protein gets one entry after TCRdb re-called the multiplex PCR reads with MiXCR. Of roughly 500,000 distinct CDR3 sequences listed, about 43% are singletons. The study's findings and limits: The model made its ophthalmopathy prediction, and onset followed a median about 6.8 months later.

The TCR comes from an adult woman with Graves' disease, either hyperthyroidism or ophthalmopathy (not recorded which). The sequenced sample consisted of peripheral blood or thyroid tissue (not recorded which).

CDR3: CASSSYGAGRGYTF. CDR3 sequence (DNA): TGTGCCAGCAGTTCTTACGGGGCAGGTCGTGGCTACACCTTC. V is TRBV28 and J is TRBJ1-2; TRBD1 is a possible D gene (5 bases). CDR3 length: 14 amino acids. Trimming shortened V by 4 bases and J by 7 bases, and 16 bases separated the two germline ends. Germline V gene lookup returns CDR1 MDHEN and CDR2 SYDVKM.